This T cell receptor (beta chain) emerged from a study of OX40 agonist ivuxolimab in advanced cancers. Looking at the study overall: Three patients had partial responses: one hepatocellular carcinoma, two cutaneous melanoma.

Turning to this clone: Its target is not known.

Method: immunoSEQ multiplex PCR; TCRdb's copy keeps in-frame clones and lacks some. The table has about 68,000 clones, 70% to 85% seen once. Regarding the study as a whole: More expanded clones were seen, on average, in CD8+ T cells than in CD4+.

The specimen comprised CD4+ or CD8+ T cells sorted from blood, sampled in a trial of the OX40 agonist ivuxolimab. The clonotype originates from an adult with an advanced solid tumor such as melanoma, head and neck, liver or kidney cancer.

The CDR3 is CSVEWGESLTF. Here the CDR3 DNA reads TGCAGCGTTGAATGGGGGGAGAGTCTCACCTTC. The chain combines TRBV29-1 with TRBJ1-2; D may be TRBD1 (5 bases). CDR1 and CDR2 (germline): SQVTM, ANQGSEA. The CDR3 totals 11 residues. V was clipped by 2 bases and J by 13 bases, with 14 bases between them.